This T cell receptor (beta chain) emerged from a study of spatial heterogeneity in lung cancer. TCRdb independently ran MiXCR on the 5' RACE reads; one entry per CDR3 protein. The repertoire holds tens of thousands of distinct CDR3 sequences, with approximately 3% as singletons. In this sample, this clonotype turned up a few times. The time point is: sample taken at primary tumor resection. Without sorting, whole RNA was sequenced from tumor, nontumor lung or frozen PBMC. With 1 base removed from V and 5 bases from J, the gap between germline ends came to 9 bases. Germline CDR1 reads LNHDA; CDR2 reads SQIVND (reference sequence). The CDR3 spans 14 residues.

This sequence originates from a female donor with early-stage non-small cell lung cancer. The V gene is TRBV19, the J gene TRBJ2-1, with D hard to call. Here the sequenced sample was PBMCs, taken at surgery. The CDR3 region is CASSIVSSHNEQFF. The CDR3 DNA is TGTGCCAGTAGTATAGTGAGCAGTCACAATGAGCAGTTCTTC. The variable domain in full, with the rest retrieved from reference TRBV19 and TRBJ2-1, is DGGITQSPKYLFRKEGQNVTLSCEQNLNHDAMYWYRQDPGQGLRLIYYSQIVNDFQKGDIAEGYSVSREKKESFPLTVTSAQKNPTAFYLCASSIVSSHNEQFFGPGTRLTVL.